Given below is one T cell receptor beta chain in context. The antigen remains unidentified. PCR used 60 Vbeta primers and 13 Jbeta primers. The repertoire was sequenced with immunoSEQ multiplex PCR; TCRdb's copy has only in-frame clones and lacks some. This table has 100,000 to 150,000 clones, 75% to 85% appearing once. The length of the CDR3 is 16 residues. V was shortened by 3 bases and J by 5 bases, with 19 bases between the two germline ends. CDR1 MGHDK and CDR2 SYGVNS come from the germline V gene. This sample was taken from a study of cytomegalovirus exposure and HLA in healthy donors. In the study overall: There were a few hundred genotyped donors. Of these, 81% fell in the genetic ancestry cluster associated with self-reported Caucasian donors. Whole-study results and caveats: In a later analysis, several top co-occurrence clusters appeared linked to parvovirus B19, influenza, CMV and Epstein-Barr virus. TCR beta sequences numbering roughly 16,000 were associated with HLA alleles at 0.05 false discovery rate in a later analysis.

This TCR came from a man aged 25-45 years in good health and CMV-seronegative. The chain combines TRBV25-1 with TRBJ1-2, with a tentative D call TRBD1 (5 bases). The sequenced material came from PBMCs. The CDR3 is CASSDGSGVGVYGYTF. DNA for the CDR3: TGTGCCAGCAGTGATGGGTCGGGAGTGGGGGTTTATGGCTACACCTTC.